This is a list of T cell receptor beta chains from one sample in a study of OX40 agonist ivuxolimab in advanced cancers. Generated by immunoSEQ multiplex PCR, the TCRdb table keeps only in-frame clones and is missing some. The data contain under 75,000 clones, 86% of them singletons. The specimen comprised CD4+ or CD8+ T cells sorted from blood, sampled in a trial of the OX40 agonist ivuxolimab. The receptors come from an adult with an advanced solid tumor such as melanoma, head and neck, liver or kidney cancer. CDR3s include the opening cysteine and the closing phenylalanine or tryptophan. The order of the fields is J gene, V gene, CDR3 protein.

TRBJ2-1 TRBV19 CASTRLGSYNEQFF
TRBJ1-1 TRBV6-5 CASSYSGWEDTEAFF
TRBJ1-5 TRBV4-2 CASSQNTNGGQPQHF
TRBJ1-4 TRBV5-1 CASSLGLLQGGEKLFF
TRBJ2-3 TRBV2 CASSEIVITDTQYF
TRBJ2-1 TRBV12-2 CASRLVVAGGSGVQFF
TRBJ2-1 TRBV5-4 CASSSRSGGGSYEQFF
TRBJ1-3 TRBV5-5 CASIPTSGSGNTIYF
TRBJ2-7 TRBV19 CASSKSPGEYEQYF
TRBJ2-3 TRBV5-1 CASSLNGQGTDTQYF
TRBJ2-7 TRBV5-1 CASSVGQGNEEQYF
TRBJ1-5 TRBV2 CASRDPGDSPSNQPQHF
TRBJ2-1 TRBV12-5 CASGGPRGNEQFF
TRBJ2-1 TRBV6-6 CASSKSFSYNEQFF
TRBJ1-2 TRBV2 CASRGQANWGYTF
TRBJ1-4 TRBV25-1 CASNLLYNEKLFF
TRBJ1-2 TRBV18 CASSPREKTGAYGYTF